This T cell receptor (beta chain) was observed in a study of T cell responses to AZD1222 COVID-19 vaccine. This CDR3 spans 11 amino acids. The V and J ends lost 4 bases and 3 bases respectively, with 2 bases between them. Germline V lookup: CDR1 SGDLS, CDR2 YYNGEE. Sequencing used immunoSEQ multiplex PCR; TCRdb keeps in-frame clones, though not all of them. Among around 150,000 clones listed, 91% were seen once. The chain uses TRBV9 and TRBJ1-5; unclear D gene. The sample consisted of peripheral blood, taken on day 0 of AZD1222 vaccination. This clonotype was sampled from an adult in good health. The CDR3 DNA is TGTGCCAGCAGCACCAATCAGCCCCAGCATTTT. Amino acids: CASSTNQPQHF.